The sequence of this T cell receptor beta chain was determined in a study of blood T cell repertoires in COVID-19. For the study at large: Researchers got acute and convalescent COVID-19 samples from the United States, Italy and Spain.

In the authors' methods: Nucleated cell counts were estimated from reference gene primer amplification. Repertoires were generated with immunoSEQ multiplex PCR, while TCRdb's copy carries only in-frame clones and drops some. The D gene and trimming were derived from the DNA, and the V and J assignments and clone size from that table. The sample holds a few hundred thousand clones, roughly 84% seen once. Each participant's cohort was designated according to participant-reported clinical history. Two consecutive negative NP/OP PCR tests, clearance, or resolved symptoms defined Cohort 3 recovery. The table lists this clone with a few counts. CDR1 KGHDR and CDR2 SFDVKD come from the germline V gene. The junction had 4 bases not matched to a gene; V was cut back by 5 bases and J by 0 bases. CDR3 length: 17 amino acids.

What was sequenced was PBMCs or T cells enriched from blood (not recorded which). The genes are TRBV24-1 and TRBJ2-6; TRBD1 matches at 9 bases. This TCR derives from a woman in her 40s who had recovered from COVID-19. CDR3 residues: CATSAGQGLSGANVLTF. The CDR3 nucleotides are TGTGCCACCAGTGCGGGACAGGGCCTCTCTGGGGCCAACGTCCTGACTTTC.